This TCR beta chain comes out of a study of T cell responses to AZD1222 COVID-19 vaccine. Combined were second doses at about 4 or about 12 weeks. This table comes from immunoSEQ multiplex PCR, and its TCRdb copy is limited to in-frame clones, with some not included. The sample shows 120,000 or so clones, about 92% of them seen only once. Of note for this clone: The antigen is not known.

Study conclusions and caveats: Repertoire samples came only from after the peak T cell response. There were vaccine-associated CD4 TCRs across spike, dominant at 160-218 and 743-854.

The receptor was isolated from an adult who received the AZD1222 COVID-19 vaccine. The sequenced sample was peripheral blood, obtained 28 days after the second AZD1222 dose.

This CDR3 reads CASSDWGDGTEAFF. CDR3 DNA sequence: TGTGCCAGTAGTGATTGGGGCGATGGTACTGAAGCTTTCTTT. J is TRBJ1-1 and V is TRBV19; maybe TRBD1 (5 bases). V dropped 5 bases and J dropped 5 bases, with 15 bases sitting between them. The germline gives CDR1 LNHDA, CDR2 SQIVND (reference sequence). This CDR3 has 14 residues.